The present entry profiles one T cell receptor (beta chain) with its context. This entry belongs to a study of blood T cell repertoires in COVID-19. Study-level information: Sites across the United States, Italy and Spain contributed samples from acute and convalescent COVID-19. Nucleic acid was either cDNA or gDNA, and it came from T cells, B-cell-depleted T cells, or PBMCs.

Per the original data handling: How many nucleated cells were present was estimated from reference gene primer amplification. Produced via immunoSEQ multiplex PCR; TCRdb's table is partial and in-frame only. The DNA was the basis for D and trimming; V, J and clone size are from that table. This sample has some 180,000 clones; roughly 91% occur once, and the top ten carry more than 2%. The CDR3 has 14 amino acids. Germline CDR1 is SGHTA and CDR2 is FQGNSA. J was trimmed by 4 bases and V by 5 bases; bases with no gene match: 5. The V call is TRBV7-2, the J call TRBJ1-5; 7 bases are shared with TRBD1. The sequencing sample was made of peripheral blood. This clonotype was sampled from a man aged 50 to 59 who had recovered from COVID-19. The CDR3 region has the DNA TGTGCCAGCAGCGCAGGGGGGCGAAATCAGCCCCAGCATTTT. The encoded protein is CASSAGGRNQPQHF.